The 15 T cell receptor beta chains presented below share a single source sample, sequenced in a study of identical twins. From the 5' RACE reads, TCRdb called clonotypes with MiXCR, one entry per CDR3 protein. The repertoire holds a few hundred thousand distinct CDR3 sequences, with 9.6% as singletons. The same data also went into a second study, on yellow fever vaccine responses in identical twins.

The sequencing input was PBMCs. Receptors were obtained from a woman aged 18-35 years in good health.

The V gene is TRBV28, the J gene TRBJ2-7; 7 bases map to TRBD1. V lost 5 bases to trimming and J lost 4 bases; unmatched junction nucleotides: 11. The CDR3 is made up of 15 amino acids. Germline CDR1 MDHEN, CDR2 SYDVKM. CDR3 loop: CASSPIRDSSYEQYF. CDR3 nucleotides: TGTGCCAGCAGTCCCATCCGGGACAGCTCTTACGAGCAGTACTTC.

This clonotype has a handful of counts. CDR3 in amino acids: CASSFPGPKYNEQFF. CDR3 DNA sequence: TGTGCCAGCAGTTTCCCGGGCCCAAAATACAATGAGCAGTTCTTC. The chain has TRBV12-3 or TRBV12-4 and TRBJ2-1; no clear D. Trimming removed 3 bases from V and 4 bases from J, with 13 bases in between. The CDR3 has 15 residues.

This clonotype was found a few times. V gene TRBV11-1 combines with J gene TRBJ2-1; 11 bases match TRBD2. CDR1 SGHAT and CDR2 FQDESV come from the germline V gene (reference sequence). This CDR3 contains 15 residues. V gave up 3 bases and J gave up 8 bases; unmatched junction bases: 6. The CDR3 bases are TGTGCCAGCAGCTTGATAGCGGGGGGGCTCCATGAGCAGTTCTTC. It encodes CASSLIAGGLHEQFF.

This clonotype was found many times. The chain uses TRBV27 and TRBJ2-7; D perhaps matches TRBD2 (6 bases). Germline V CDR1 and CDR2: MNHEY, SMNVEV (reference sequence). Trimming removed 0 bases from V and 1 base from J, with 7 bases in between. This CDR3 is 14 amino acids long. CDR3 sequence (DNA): TGTGCCAGCAGTTTATCGCGGGGTTCCTACGAGCAGTACTTC. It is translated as CASSLSRGSYEQYF.

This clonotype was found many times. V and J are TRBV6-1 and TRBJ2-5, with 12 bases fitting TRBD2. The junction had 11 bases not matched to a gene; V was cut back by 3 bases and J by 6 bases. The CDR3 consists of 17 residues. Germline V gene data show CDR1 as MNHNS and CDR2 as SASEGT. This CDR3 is CASSEASGRASQQTQYF. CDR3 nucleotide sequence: TGTGCCAGCAGTGAGGCTAGCGGGAGGGCTTCCCAGCAGACCCAGTACTTC.

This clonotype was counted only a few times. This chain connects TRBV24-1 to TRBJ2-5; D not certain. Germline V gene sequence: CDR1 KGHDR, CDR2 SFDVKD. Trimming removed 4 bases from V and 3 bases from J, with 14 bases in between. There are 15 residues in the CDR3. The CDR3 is CATSDPNPVEETQYF. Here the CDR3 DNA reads TGTGCCACCAGTGACCCGAATCCCGTCGAAGAGACCCAGTACTTC.

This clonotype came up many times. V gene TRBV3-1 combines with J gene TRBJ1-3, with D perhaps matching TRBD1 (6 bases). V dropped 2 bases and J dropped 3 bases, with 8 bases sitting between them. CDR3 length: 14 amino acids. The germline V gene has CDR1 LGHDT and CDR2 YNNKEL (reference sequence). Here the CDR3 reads CASSQLQGGNTIYF. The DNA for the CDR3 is TGTGCCAGCAGCCAATTACAGGGTGGAAACACCATATATTTT.

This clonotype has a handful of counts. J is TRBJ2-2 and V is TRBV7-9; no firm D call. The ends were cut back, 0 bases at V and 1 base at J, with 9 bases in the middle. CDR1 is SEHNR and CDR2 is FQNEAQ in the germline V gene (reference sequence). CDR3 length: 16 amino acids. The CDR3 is CASSLAASKNTGELFF. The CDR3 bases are TGTGCCAGCAGCTTAGCTGCCTCTAAGAACACCGGGGAGCTGTTTTTT.

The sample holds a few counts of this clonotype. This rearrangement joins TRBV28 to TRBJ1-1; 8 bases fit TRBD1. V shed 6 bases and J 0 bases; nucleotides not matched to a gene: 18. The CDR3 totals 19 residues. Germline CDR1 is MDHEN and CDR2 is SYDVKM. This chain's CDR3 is CASRHPFLTGELMNTEAFF. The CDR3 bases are TGTGCCAGCAGACATCCCTTCTTGACAGGGGAACTGATGAACACTGAAGCTTTCTTT.

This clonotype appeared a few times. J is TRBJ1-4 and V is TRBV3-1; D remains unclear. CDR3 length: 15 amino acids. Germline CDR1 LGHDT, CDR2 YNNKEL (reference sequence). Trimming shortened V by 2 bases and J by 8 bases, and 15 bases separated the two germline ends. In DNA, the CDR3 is TGTGCCAGCAGCCAATCCCATACCCGGCGGGAAAAACTGTTTTTT. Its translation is CASSQSHTRREKLFF.

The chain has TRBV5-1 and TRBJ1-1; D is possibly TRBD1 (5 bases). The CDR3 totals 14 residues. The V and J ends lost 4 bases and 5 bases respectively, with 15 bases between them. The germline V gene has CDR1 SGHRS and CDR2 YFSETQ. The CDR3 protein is CASSAGDPGTEAFF. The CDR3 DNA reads TGCGCCAGCAGCGCTGGGGACCCAGGGACTGAAGCTTTCTTT.

The CDR3 sequence: CASSYSSASPLHF. The CDR3 nucleotides are TGTGCCAGCAGTTACTCGAGCGCTTCACCCCTCCACTTT. V is TRBV6-5 and J is TRBJ1-6; unclear D gene. The CDR3 length is 13 residues. The germline V gene encodes CDR1 MNHEY and CDR2 SVGAGI. V lost 0 bases to trimming and J lost 9 bases, with 6 bases between them.

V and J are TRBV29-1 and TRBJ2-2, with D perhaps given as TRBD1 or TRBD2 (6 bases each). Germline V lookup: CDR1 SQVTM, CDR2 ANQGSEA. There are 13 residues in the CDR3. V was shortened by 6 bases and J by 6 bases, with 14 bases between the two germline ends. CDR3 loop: CSVTPGEAGELFF. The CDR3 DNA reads TGCAGCGTCACTCCAGGGGAGGCCGGGGAGCTGTTTTTT.

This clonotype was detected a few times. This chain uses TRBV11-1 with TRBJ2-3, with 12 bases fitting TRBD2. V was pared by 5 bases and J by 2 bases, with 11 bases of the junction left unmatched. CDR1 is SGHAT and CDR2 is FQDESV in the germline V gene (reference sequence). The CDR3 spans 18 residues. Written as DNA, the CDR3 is TGTGCCAGCAGCGTAACCGCCGGGACTAGCGGGTTCACAGATACGCAGTATTTT. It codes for CASSVTAGTSGFTDTQYF. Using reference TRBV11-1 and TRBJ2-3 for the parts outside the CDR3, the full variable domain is EAEVAQSPRYKITEKSQAVAFWCDPISGHATLYWYRQILGQGPELLVQFQDESVVDDSQLPKDRFSAERLKGVDSTLKIQPAELGDSAMYLCASSVTAGTSGFTDTQYFGPGTRLTVL.

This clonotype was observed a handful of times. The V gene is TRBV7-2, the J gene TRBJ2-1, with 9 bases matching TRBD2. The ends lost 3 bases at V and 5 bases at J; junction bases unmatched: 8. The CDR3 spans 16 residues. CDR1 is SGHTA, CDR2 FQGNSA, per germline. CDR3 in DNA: TGTGCCAGCAGCTTGACCTTTGCGGGGGGGGACAATGAGCAGTTCTTC. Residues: CASSLTFAGGDNEQFF.